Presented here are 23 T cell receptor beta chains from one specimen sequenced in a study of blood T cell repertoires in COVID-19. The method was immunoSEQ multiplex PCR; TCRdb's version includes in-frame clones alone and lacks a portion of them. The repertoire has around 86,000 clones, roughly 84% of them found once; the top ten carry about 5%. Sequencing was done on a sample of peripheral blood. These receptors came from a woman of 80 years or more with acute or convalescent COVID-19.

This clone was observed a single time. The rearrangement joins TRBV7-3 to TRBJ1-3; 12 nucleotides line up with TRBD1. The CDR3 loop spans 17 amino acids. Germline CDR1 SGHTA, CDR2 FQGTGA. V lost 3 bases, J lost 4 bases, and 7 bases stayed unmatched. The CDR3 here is CASSFGTGGASGNTIYF. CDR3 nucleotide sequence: TGTGCCAGCAGCTTCGGGACAGGGGGCGCTTCGGGAAACACCATATATTTT.

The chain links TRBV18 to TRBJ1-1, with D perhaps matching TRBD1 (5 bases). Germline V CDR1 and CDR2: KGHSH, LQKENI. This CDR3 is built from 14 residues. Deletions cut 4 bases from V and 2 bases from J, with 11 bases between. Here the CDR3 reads CASSRRGENTEAFF. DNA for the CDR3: TGTGCCAGCTCACGGCGGGGGGAAAACACTGAAGCTTTCTTT.

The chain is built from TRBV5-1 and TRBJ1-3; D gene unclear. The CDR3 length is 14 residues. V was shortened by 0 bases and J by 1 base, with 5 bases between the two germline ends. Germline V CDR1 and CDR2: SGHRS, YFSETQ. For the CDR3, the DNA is TGCGCCAGCAGCTTGGGAGCATCTGGAAACACCATATATTTT. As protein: CASSLGASGNTIYF. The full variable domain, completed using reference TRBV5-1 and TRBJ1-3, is KAGVTQTPRYLIKTRGQQVTLSCSPISGHRSVSWYQQTPGQGLQFLFEYFSETQRNKGNFPGRFSGRQFSNSRSEMNVSTLELGDSALYLCASSLGASGNTIYFGEGSWLTVV.

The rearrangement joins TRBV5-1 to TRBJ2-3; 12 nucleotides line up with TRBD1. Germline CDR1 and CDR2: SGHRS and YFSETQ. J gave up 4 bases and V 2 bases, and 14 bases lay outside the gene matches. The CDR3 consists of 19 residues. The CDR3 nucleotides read TGCGCCAGCAGCTTTACCGGGACAGGGGGCGGACAATCTGCAGATACGCAGTATTTT. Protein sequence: CASSFTGTGGGQSADTQYF. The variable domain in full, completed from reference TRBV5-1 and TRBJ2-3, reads KAGVTQTPRYLIKTRGQQVTLSCSPISGHRSVSWYQQTPGQGLQFLFEYFSETQRNKGNFPGRFSGRQFSNSRSEMNVSTLELGDSALYLCASSFTGTGGGQSADTQYFGPGTRLTVL.

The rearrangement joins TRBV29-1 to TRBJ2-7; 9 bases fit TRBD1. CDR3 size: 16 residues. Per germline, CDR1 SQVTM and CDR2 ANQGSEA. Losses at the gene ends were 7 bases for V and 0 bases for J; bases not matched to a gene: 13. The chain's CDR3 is CSGPLGTGGASYEQYF. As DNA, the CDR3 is TGCAGCGGTCCATTGGGTACAGGGGGCGCCTCCTACGAGCAGTACTTC.

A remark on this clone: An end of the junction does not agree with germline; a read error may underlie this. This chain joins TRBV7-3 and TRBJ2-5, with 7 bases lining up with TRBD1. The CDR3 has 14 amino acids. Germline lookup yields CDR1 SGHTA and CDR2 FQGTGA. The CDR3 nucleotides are TGTGCCAGCAGCCTAACAGGGGCCAGAGAGACCCAGTACTTC. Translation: CASSLTGARETQYF.

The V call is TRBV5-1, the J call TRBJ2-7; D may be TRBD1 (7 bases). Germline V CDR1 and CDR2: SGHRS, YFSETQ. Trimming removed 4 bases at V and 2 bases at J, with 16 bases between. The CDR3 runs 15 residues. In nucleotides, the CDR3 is TGCGCCAGCAGCAAGTTGGAGGGGGCCCCCTACGAGCAGTACTTC. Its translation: CASSKLEGAPYEQYF.

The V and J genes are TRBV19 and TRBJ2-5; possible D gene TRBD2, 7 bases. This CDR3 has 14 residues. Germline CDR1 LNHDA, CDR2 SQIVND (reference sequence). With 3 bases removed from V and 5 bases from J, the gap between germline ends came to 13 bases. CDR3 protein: CASSIRGAGETQYF. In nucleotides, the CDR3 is TGTGCCAGTAGTATCCGGGGGGCGGGTGAGACCCAGTACTTC.

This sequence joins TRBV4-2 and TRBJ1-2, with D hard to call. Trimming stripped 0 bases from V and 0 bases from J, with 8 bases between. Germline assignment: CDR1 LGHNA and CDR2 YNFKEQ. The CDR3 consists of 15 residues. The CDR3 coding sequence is TGTGCCAGCAGCCAAGAAGACACCACTAACTATGGCTACACCTTC. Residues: CASSQEDTTNYGYTF.

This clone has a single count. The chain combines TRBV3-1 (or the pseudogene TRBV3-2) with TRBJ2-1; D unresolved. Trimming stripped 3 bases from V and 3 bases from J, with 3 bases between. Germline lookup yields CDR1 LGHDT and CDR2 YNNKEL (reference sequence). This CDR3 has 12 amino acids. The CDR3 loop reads CASSQSYNEQFF. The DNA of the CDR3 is TGTGCCAGCAGCCAGAGCTACAATGAGCAGTTCTTC.

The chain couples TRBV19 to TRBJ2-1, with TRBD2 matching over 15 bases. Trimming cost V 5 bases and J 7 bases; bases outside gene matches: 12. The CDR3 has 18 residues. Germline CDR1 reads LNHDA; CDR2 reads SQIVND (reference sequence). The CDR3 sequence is CASSSRTSGRARENEQFF. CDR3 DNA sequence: TGTGCCAGTAGTTCGAGGACTAGCGGGAGGGCCCGGGAAAATGAGCAGTTCTTC.

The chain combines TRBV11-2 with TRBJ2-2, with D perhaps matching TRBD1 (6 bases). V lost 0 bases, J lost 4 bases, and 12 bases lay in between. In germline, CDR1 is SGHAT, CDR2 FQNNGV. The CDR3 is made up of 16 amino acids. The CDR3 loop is CASSLDRVRGTGELFF. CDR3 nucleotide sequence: TGTGCCAGCAGCTTAGACAGGGTCAGGGGCACCGGGGAGCTGTTTTTT.

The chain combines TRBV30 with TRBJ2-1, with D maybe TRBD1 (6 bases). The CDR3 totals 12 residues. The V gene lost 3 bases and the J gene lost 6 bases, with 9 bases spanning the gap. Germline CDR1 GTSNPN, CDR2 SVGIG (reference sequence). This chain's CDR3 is CAWSLRGNEQFF. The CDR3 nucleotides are TGTGCCTGGAGCCTCAGGGGCAATGAGCAGTTCTTC.

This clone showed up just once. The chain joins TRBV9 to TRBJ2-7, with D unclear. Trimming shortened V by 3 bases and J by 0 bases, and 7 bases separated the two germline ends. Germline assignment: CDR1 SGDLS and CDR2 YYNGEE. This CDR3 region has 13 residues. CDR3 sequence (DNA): TGTGCCAGCAGCGCTAGGAGCTCCTACGAGCAGTACTTC. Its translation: CASSARSSYEQYF.

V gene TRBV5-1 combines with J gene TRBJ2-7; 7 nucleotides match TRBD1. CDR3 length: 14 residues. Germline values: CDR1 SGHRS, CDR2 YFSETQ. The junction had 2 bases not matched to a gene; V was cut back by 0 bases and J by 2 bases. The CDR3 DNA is TGCGCCAGCAGCTTGGCCGGGACAGCCTACGAGCAGTACTTC. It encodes CASSLAGTAYEQYF.

The CDR3 reads CASSLGGGWDTKYEQYF. The CDR3 bases are TGTGCCAGCAGCTTAGGAGGCGGATGGGACACCAAATACGAGCAGTACTTC. V is TRBV7-9 and J is TRBJ2-7, with D tentatively TRBD1 (6 bases). Germline loops: CDR1 SEHNR, CDR2 FQNEAQ (reference sequence). V shed 1 base and J shed 4 bases, with 20 bases lying between them. The length of the CDR3 is 17 residues.

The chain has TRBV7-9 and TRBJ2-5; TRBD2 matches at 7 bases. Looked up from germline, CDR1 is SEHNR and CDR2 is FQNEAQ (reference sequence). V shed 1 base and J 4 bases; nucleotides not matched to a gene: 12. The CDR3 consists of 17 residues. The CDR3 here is CASSLGGGSPHLETQYF. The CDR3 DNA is TGTGCCAGCAGCTTAGGAGGCGGGAGCCCTCATTTAGAGACCCAGTACTTC.

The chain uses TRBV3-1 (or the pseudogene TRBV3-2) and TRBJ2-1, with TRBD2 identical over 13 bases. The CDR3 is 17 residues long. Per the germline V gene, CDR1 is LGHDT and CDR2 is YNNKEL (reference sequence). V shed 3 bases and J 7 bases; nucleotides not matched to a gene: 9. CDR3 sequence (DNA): TGTGCCAGCAGCCAGTCCGGACTAGCGGGAGTAGGAAATGAGCAGTTCTTC. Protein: CASSQSGLAGVGNEQFF.

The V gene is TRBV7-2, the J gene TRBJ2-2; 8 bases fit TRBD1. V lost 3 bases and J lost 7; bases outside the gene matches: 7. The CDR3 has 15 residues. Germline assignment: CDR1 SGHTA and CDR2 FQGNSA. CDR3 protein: CASSFRAGGIGELFF. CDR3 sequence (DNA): TGTGCCAGCAGCTTTCGGGCAGGGGGCATCGGGGAGCTGTTTTTT.

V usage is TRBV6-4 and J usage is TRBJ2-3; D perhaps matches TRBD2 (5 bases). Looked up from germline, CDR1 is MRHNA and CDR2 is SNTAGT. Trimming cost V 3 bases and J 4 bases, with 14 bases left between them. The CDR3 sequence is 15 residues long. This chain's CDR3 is CASSEEGGLPDTQYF. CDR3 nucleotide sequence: TGTGCCAGCAGTGAAGAGGGCGGACTCCCAGATACGCAGTATTTT.

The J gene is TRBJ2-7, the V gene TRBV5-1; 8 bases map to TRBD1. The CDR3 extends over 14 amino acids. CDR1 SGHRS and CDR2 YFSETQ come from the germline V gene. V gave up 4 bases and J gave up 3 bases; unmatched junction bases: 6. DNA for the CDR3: TGCGCCAGCAGCCAGAGGACAGGGAACTACGAGCAGTACTTC. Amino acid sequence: CASSQRTGNYEQYF.

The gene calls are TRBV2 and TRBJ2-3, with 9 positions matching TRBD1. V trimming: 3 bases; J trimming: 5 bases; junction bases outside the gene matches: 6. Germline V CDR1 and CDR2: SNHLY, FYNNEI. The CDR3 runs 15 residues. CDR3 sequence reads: CASSDRDRVEDTQYF. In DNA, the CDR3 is TGTGCCAGCAGTGACAGGGACAGGGTAGAAGATACGCAGTATTTT. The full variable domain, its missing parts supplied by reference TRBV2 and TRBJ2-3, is EPEVTQTPSHQVTQMGQEVILRCVPISNHLYFYWYRQILGQKVEFLVSFYNNEISEKSEIFDDQFSVERPDGSNFTLKIRSTKLEDSAMYFCASSDRDRVEDTQYFGPGTRLTVL.

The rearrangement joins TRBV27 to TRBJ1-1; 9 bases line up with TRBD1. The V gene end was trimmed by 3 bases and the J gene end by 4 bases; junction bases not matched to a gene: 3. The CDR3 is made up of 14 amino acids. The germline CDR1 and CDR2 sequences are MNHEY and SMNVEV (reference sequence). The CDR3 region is CASSFRDRATEAFF. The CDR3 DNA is TGTGCCAGCAGTTTCCGGGACAGGGCCACTGAAGCTTTCTTT.